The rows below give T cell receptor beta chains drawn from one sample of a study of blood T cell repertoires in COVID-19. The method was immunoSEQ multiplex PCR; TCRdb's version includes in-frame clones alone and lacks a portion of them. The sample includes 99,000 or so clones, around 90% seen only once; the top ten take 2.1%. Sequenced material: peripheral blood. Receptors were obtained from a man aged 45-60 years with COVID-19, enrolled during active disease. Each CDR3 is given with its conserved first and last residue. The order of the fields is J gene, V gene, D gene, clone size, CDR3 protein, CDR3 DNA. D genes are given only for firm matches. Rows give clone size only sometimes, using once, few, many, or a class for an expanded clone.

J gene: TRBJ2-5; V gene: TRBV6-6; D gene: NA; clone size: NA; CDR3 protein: CASSYLGQTEETQYF; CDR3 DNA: TGTGCCAGCAGTTACCTCGGACAGACCGAAGAGACCCAGTACTTC
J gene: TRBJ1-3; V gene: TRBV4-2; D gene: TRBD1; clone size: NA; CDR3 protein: CASSLTAQGPPGNTIYF; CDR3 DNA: TGTGCCAGCAGCTTAACAGCACAGGGGCCTCCTGGAAACACCATATATTTT
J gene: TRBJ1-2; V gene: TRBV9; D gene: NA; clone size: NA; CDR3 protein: CASSVDEDPLGYTF; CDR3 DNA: TGTGCCAGCAGCGTAGATGAGGATCCCCTTGGCTACACCTTC
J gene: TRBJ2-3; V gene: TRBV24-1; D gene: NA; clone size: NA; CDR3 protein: CATSDLRAGDLTDTQYF; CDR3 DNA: TGTGCCACCAGTGATTTGCGGGCAGGGGACCTTACAGATACGCAGTATTTT
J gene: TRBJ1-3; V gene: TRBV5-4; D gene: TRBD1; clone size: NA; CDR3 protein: CASSLDRGISIYF; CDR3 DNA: TGTGCCAGCAGCTTGGACAGGGGTATTAGCATATATTTT
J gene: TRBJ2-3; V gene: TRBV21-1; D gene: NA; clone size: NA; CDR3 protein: CASSKIKRGGNTDTQYF; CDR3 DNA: TGTGCCAGCAGCAAAATCAAGCGGGGGGGAAACACAGATACGCAGTATTTT
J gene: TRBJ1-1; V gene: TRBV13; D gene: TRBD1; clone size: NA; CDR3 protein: CASSPRTGGAGTEAFF; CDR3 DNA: TGTGCCAGCAGCCCACGGACAGGGGGCGCCGGCACTGAAGCTTTCTTT
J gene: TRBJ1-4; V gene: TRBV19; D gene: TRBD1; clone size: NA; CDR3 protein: CASSPRGREKLFF; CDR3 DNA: TGTGCCAGTAGTCCTAGGGGGCGCGAAAAACTGTTTTTT
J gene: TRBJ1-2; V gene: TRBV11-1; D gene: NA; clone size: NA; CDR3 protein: CASSLTPRSYGYTF; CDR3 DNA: TGTGCCAGCAGCCTCACGCCAAGGAGCTATGGCTACACCTTC
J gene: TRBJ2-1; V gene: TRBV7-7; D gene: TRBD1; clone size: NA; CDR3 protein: CASSFGTGSYNEQFF; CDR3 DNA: TGTGCTAGCAGCTTTGGGACAGGCTCCTACAATGAGCAGTTCTTC
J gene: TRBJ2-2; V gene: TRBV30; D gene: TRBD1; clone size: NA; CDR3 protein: CAWRGQGQRTGELFF; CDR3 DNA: TGTGCCTGGAGAGGACAGGGGCAAAGGACCGGGGAGCTGTTTTTT
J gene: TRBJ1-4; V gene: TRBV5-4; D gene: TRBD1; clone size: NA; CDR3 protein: CASSRQGYNEKLFF; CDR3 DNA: TGTGCCAGCAGCCGACAGGGGTATAATGAAAAACTGTTTTTT
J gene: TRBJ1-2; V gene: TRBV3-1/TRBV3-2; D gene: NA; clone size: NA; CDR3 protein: CASSLGGLGYTF; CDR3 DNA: TGTGCCAGCAGCCTTGGAGGGCTTGGCTACACCTTC
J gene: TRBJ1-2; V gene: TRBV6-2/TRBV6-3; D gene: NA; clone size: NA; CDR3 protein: CASSYKTAYGYTF; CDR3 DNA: TGTGCCAGCAGTTATAAGACAGCCTATGGCTACACCTTC
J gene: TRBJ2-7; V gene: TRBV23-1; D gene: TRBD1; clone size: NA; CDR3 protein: CASSQYRTGDEQYF; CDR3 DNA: TGCGCCAGCAGTCAATATCGGACAGGGGACGAGCAGTACTTC
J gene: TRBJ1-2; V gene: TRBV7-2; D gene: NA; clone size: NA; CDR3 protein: CASSPGVTASYTF; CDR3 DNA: TGTGCCAGCAGCCCCGGAGTGACAGCTAGCTACACCTTC
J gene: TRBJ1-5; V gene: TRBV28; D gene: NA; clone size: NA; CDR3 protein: CASSSGSWQPQHF; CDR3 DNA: TGTGCCAGCAGTTCAGGGTCGTGGCAGCCCCAGCATTTT
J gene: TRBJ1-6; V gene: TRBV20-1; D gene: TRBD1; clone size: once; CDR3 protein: CSASRGTGGARSWSPLHF; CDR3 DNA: TGCAGTGCTAGTCGGGGGACAGGGGGCGCCAGGAGTTGGTCACCCCTCCACTTT
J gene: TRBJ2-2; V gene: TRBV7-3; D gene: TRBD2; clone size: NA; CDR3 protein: CASSSTSGANTGELFF; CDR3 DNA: TGTGCCAGCAGCTCAACTAGCGGGGCGAACACCGGGGAGCTGTTTTTT
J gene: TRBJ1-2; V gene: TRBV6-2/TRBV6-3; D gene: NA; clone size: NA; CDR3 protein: CASSYSGGYGYTF; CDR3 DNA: TGTGCCAGCAGTTACTCGGGGGGATATGGCTACACCTTC
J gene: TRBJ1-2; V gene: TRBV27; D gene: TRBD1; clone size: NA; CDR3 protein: CASSWTGEGYGYTF; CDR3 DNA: TGTGCCAGCAGTTGGACAGGGGAGGGCTATGGCTACACCTTC
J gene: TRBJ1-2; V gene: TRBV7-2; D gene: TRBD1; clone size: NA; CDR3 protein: CASSPDRGWRGYTF; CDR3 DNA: TGTGCCAGCAGCCCAGACAGGGGGTGGAGGGGCTACACCTTC
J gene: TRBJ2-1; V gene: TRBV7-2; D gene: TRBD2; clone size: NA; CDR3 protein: CASRSRLAGGVNEQFF; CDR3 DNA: TGTGCCAGCAGATCACGACTAGCGGGGGGGGTCAATGAGCAGTTCTTC
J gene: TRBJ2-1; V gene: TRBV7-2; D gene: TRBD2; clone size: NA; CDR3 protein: CASRRSGGFRSNEQFF; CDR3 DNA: TGTGCCAGCAGGAGGAGCGGGGGGTTTAGGTCGAATGAGCAGTTCTTC
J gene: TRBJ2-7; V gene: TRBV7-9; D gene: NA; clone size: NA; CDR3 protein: CASSLGNTYEQYF; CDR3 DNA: TGTGCCAGCAGCTTAGGTAACACCTACGAGCAGTACTTC
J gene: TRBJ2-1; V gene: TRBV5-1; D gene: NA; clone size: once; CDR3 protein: CASSFNSNNEQFF; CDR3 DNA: TGCGCCAGCAGCTTCAACAGCAACAATGAGCAGTTCTTC
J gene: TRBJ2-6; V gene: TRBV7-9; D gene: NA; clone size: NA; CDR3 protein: CASSPGQSGANVLTF; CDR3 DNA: TGTGCCAGCAGCCCAGGACAGTCTGGGGCCAACGTCCTGACTTTC
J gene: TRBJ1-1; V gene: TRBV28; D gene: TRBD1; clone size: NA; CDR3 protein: CASSLVQGYTEAFF; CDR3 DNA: TGTGCCAGCAGTTTGGTACAGGGGTACACTGAAGCTTTCTTT
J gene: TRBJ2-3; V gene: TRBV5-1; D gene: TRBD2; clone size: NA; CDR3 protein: CASSLPSGGPKSTDTQYF; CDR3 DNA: TGCGCCAGCAGCTTGCCTAGCGGGGGACCCAAGAGCACAGATACGCAGTATTTT
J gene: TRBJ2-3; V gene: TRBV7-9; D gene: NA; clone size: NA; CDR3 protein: CASSLASYTDTQYF; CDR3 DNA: TGTGCCAGCAGCTTAGCCTCGTATACAGATACGCAGTATTTT
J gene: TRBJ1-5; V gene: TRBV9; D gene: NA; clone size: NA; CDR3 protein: CASSVGGNSNQPQHF; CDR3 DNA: TGTGCCAGCAGCGTAGGAGGGAATAGCAATCAGCCCCAGCATTTT
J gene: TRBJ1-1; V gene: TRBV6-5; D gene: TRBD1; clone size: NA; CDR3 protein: CASRRTGNTEAFF; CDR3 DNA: TGTGCCAGCAGACGGACAGGGAACACTGAAGCTTTCTTT
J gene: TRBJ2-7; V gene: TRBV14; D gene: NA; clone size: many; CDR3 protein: CASSQVPFQRTYEQYF; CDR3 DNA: TGTGCCAGCAGCCAAGTTCCGTTCCAGCGGACCTACGAGCAGTACTTC
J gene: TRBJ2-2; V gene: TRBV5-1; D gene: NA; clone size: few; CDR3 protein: CASSLGMAGHTGELFF; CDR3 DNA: TGCGCCAGCAGCTTGGGTATGGCAGGGCACACCGGGGAGCTGTTTTTT
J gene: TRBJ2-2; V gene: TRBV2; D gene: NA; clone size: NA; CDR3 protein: CASSEGLGGTGELFF; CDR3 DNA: TGTGCCAGCAGTGAAGGACTAGGCGGCACCGGGGAGCTGTTTTTT
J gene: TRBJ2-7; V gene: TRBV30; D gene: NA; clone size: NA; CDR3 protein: CAWSLGGPEQYF; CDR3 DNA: TGTGCCTGGTCTCTCGGGGGACCCGAGCAGTACTTC
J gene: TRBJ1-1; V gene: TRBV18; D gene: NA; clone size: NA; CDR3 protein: CASSPDRTAGTEAFF; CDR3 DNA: TGTGCCAGCTCACCGGATCGGACTGCGGGGACTGAAGCTTTCTTT
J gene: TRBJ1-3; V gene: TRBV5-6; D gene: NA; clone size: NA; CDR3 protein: CASSPGGNTIYF; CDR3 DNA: TGTGCCAGCAGCCCCGGGGGAAACACCATATATTTT
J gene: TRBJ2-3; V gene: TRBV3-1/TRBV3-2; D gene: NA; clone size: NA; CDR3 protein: CASSQVQERVFTDTQYF; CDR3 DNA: TGTGCCAGCAGCCAAGTTCAGGAGAGGGTTTTCACAGATACGCAGTATTTT
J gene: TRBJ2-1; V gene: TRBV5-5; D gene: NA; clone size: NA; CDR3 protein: CASSLEGRGSYNEQFF; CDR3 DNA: TGTGCCAGCAGCTTGGAAGGTAGGGGTAGCTACAATGAGCAGTTCTTC
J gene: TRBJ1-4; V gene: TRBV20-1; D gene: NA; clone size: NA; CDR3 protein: CSASPFTIGEKLFF; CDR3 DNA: TGCAGTGCTAGTCCCTTCACAATTGGCGAAAAACTGTTTTTT
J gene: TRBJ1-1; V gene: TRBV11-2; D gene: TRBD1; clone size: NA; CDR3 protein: CASSAVGQGAGYTEAFF; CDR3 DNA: TGTGCCAGCAGCGCGGTCGGACAGGGGGCAGGATACACTGAAGCTTTCTTT
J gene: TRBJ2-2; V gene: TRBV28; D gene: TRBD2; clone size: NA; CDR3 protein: CASRRLAENTGELFF; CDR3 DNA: TGTGCCAGCAGGCGACTAGCGGAAAACACCGGGGAGCTGTTTTTT
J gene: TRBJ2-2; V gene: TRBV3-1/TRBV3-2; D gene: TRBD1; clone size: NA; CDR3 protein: CASSYVDRATGELFF; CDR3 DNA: TGTGCCAGCAGCTACGTAGACAGGGCGACCGGGGAGCTGTTTTTT
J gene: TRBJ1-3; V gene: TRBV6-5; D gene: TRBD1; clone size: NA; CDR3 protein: CASSYSRGQGNTIYF; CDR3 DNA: TGTGCCAGCAGTTACTCGAGGGGACAGGGTAACACCATATATTTT
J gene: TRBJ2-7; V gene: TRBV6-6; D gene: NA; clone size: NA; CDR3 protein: CASSKETAQPYF; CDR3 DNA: TGTGCCAGCAGTAAAGAAACAGCCCAACCGTACTTC
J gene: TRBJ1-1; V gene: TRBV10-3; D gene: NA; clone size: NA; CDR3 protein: CAISLERNTEAFF; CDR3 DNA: TGTGCCATCAGTTTAGAGAGGAACACTGAAGCTTTCTTT
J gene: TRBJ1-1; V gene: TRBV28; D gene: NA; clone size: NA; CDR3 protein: CASSPQGQVYAEAFF; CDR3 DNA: TGTGCCAGCAGCCCGCAGGGTCAGGTGTACGCTGAAGCTTTCTTT
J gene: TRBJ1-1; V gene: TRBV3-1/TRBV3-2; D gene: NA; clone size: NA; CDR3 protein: CASSPSPDIEAFF; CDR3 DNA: TGTGCCAGCAGCCCGTCCCCCGACATTGAAGCTTTCTTT
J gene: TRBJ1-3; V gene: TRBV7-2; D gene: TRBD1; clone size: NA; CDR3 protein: CASSSIGTAYSGNTIYF; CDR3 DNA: TGTGCCAGCAGCTCAATTGGGACAGCCTACTCTGGAAACACCATATATTTT
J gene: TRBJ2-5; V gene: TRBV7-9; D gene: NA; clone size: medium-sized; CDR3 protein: CASSLATGQETQYF; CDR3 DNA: TGTGCCAGCAGCTTAGCGACAGGCCAAGAGACCCAGTACTTC
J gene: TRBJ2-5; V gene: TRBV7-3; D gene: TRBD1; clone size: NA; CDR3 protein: CASSPSRDRETQYF; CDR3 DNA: TGTGCCAGCAGCCCATCCCGGGACAGGGAGACCCAGTACTTC
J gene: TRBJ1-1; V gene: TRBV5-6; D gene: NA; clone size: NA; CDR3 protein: CASSATVNTEAFF; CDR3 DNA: TGTGCCAGCAGCGCGACAGTGAACACTGAAGCTTTCTTT
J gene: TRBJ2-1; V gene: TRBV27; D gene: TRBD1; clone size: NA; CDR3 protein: CASSTLDRGSSGDYNEQFF; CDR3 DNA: TGTGCCAGCAGTACCCTGGACAGGGGGTCTAGCGGTGACTACAATGAGCAGTTCTTC